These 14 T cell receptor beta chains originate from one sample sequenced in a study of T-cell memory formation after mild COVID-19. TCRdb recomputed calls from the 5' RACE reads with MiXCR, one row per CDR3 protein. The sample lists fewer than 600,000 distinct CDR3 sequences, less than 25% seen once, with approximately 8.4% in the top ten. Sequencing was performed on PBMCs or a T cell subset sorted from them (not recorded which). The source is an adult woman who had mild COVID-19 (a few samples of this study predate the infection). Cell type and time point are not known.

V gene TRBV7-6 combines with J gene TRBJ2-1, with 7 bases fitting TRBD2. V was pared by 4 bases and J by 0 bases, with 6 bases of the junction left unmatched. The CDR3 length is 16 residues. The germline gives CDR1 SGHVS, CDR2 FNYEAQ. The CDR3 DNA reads TGTGCCAGCAGCTCAGCGGGGTCCCGCTCCTACAATGAGCAGTTCTTC. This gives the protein CASSSAGSRSYNEQFF.

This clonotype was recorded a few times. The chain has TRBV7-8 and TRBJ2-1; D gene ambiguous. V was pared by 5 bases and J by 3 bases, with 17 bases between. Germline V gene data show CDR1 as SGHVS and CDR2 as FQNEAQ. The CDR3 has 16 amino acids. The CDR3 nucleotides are TGTGCCAGCAGCCCCTTGAGCCCACATCTCTACAATGAGCAGTTCTTC. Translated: CASSPLSPHLYNEQFF.

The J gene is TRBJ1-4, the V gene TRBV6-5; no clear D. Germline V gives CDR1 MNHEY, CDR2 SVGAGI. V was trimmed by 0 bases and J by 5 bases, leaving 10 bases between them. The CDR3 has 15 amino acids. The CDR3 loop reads CASSYSNGINEKLFF. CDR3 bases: TGTGCCAGCAGTTACTCGAATGGGATAAATGAAAAACTGTTTTTT.

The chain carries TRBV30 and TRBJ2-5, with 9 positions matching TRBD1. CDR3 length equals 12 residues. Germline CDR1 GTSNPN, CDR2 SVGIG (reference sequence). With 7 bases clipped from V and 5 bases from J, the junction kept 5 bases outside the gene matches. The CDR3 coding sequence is TGTGCCTTGGACAGGGGAAGGGAGACCCAGTACTTC. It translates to CALDRGRETQYF. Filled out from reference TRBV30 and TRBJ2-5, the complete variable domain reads SQTIHQWPATLVQPVGSPLSLECTVEGTSNPNLYWYRQAAGRGLQLLFYSVGIGQISSEVPQNLSASRPQDRQFILSSKKLLLSDSGFYLCALDRGRETQYFGPGTRLLVL.

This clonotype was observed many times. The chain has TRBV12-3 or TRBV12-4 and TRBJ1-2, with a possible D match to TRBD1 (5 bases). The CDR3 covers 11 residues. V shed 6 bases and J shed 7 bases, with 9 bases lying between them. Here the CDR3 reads CASSGRGGYTF. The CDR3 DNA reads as TGTGCCAGCAGCGGGAGGGGTGGCTACACCTTC.

The CDR3 nucleotides read TGCAGCGCCCAGGGCGGGGACACCTATGGCTACACCTTC. Residues: CSAQGGDTYGYTF. The V gene is TRBV29-1, the J gene TRBJ1-2; possibly TRBD1 for D (6 bases). Trimming removed 7 bases from V and 4 bases from J, with 16 bases in between. Germline-derived CDR1 and CDR2 are SQVTM and ANQGSEA. This CDR3 spans 13 amino acids.

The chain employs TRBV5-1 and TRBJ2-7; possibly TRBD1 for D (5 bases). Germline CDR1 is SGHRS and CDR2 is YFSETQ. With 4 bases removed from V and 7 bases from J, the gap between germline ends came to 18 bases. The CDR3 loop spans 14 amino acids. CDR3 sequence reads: CASSPRVSSWEQYF. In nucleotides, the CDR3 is TGCGCCAGCAGCCCCAGGGTGTCGTCCTGGGAGCAGTACTTC. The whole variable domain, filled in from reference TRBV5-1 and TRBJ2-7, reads KAGVTQTPRYLIKTRGQQVTLSCSPISGHRSVSWYQQTPGQGLQFLFEYFSETQRNKGNFPGRFSGRQFSNSRSEMNVSTLELGDSALYLCASSPRVSSWEQYFGPGTRLTVT.

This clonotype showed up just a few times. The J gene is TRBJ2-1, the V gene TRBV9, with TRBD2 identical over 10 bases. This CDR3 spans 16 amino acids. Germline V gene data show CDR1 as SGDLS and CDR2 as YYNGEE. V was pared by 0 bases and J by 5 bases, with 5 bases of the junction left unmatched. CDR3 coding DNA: TGTGCCAGCAGCGTAGGGACTAGCGGCACCCACAATGAGCAGTTCTTC. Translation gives CASSVGTSGTHNEQFF. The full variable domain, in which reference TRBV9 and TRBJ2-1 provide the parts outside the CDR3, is DSGVTQTPKHLITATGQRVTLRCSPRSGDLSVYWYQQSLDQGLQFLIQYYNGEERAKGNILERFSAQQFPDLHSELNLSSLELGDSALYFCASSVGTSGTHNEQFFGPGTRLTVL.

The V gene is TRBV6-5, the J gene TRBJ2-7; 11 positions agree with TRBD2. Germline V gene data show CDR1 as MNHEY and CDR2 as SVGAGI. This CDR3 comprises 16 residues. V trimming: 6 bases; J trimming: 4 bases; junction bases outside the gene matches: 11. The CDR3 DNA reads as TGTGCCAGCAGATCCCATAGCGGGAGGGGATCGTACGAGCAGTACTTC. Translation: CASRSHSGRGSYEQYF.

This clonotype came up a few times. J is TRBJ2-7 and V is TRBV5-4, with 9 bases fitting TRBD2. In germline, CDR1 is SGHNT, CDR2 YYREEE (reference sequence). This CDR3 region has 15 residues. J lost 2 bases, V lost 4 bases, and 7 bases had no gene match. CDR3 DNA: TGTGCCAGCAGCCCTAGCGGGGCCCTGACCTACGAGCAGTACTTC. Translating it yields CASSPSGALTYEQYF.

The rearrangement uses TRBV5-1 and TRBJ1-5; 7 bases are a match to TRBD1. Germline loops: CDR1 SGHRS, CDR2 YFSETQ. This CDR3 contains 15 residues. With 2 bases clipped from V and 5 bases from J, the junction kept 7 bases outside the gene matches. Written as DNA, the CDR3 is TGCGCCAGCAGCTTAGCGGCAGGGGGACATCAGCCCCAGCATTTT. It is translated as CASSLAAGGHQPQHF.

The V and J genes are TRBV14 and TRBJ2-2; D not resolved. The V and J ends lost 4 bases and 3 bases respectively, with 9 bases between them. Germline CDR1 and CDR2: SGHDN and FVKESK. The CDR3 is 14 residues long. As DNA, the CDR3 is TGTGCCAGCAGCCCGTTCGGTTACACCGGGGAGCTGTTTTTT. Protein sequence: CASSPFGYTGELFF.

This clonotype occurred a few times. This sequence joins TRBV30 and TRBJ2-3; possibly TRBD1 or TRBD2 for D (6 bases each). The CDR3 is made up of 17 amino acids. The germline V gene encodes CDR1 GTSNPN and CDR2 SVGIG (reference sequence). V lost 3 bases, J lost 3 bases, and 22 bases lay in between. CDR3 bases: TGTGCCTGGAGGTGGCCCTTGGGGGGCGGTAGTACAGATACGCAGTATTTT. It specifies CAWRWPLGGGSTDTQYF.

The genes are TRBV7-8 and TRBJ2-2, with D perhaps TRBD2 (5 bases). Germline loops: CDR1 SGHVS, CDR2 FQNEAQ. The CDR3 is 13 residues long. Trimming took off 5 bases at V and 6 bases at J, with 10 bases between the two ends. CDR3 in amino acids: CASSPDSPGELFF. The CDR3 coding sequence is TGTGCCAGCAGCCCGGACTCCCCCGGGGAGCTGTTTTTT.